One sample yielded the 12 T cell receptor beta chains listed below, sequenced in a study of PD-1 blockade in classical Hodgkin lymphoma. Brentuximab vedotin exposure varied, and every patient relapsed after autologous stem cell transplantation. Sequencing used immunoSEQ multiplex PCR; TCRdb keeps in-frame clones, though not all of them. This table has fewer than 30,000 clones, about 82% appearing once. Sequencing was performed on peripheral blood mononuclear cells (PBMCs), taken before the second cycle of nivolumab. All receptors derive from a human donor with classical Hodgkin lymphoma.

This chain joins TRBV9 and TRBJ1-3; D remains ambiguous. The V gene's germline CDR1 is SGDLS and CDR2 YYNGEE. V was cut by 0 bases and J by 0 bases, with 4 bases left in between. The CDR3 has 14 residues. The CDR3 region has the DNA TGTGCCAGCAGCGTAGGTTCCTCTGGAAACACCATATATTTT. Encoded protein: CASSVGSSGNTIYF.

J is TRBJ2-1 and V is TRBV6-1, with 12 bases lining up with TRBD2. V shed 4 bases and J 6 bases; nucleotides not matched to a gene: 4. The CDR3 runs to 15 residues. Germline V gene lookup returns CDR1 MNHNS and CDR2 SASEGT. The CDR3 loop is CASSVWTSGANEQFF. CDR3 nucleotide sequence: TGTGCCAGCAGTGTTTGGACTAGCGGGGCCAATGAGCAGTTCTTC.

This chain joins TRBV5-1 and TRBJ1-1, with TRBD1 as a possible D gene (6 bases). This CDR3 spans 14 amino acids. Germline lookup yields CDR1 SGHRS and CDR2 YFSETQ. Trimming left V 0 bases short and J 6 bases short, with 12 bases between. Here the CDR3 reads CASSLAGVRAEAFF. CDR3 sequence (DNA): TGCGCCAGCAGCTTGGCAGGGGTTCGCGCTGAAGCTTTCTTT.

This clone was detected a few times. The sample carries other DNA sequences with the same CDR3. In DNA, the CDR3 is TGTGCCAGCAGCTGGCGGGCTAGCACAGATACGCAGTATTTT. Translated, it gives CASSWRASTDTQYF. V is TRBV7-9 and J is TRBJ2-3; possibly TRBD2 for D (5 bases). This CDR3 contains 14 residues. V was pared by 4 bases and J by 0 bases, with 8 bases between. The V gene's germline CDR1 is SEHNR and CDR2 FQNEAQ (reference sequence).

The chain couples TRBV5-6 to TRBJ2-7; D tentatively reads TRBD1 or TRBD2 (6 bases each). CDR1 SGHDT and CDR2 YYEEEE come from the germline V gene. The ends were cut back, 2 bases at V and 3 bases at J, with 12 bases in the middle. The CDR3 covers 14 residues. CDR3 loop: CASSLVGGHYEQYF. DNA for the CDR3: TGTGCCAGCAGCTTAGTGGGGGGCCACTACGAGCAGTACTTC.

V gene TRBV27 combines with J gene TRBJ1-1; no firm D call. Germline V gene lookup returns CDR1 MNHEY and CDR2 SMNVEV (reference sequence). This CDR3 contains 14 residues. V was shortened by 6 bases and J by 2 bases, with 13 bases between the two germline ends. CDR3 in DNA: TGTGCCAGCAGCCAATTTTCACTAAACACTGAAGCTTTCTTT. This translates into CASSQFSLNTEAFF.

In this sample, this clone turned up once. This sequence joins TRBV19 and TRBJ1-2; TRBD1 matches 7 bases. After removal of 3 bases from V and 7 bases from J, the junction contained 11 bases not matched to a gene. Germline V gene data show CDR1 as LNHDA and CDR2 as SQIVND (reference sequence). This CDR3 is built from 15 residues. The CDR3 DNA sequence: TGTGCCAGTAGTATTGGGACGACAGGGATTGGTGGCTACACCTTC. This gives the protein CASSIGTTGIGGYTF.

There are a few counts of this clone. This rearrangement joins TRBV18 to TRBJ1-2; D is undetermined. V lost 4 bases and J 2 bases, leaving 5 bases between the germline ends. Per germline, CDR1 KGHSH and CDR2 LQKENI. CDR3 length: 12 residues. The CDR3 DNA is TGTGCCAGCTCACAAGACAACTATGGCTACACCTTC. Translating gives CASSQDNYGYTF.

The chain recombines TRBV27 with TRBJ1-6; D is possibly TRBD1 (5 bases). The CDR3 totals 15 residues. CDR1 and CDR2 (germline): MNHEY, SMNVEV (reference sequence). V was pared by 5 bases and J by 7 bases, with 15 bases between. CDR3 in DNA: TGTGCCAGCAGTCTTTCGGGACGGCAGAATTCACCCCTCCACTTT. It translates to CASSLSGRQNSPLHF.

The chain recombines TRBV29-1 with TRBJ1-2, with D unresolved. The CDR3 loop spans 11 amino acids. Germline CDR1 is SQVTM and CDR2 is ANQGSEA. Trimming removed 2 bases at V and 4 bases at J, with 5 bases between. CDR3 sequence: CSVENPYGYTF. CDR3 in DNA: TGCAGCGTTGAAAACCCCTATGGCTACACCTTC.

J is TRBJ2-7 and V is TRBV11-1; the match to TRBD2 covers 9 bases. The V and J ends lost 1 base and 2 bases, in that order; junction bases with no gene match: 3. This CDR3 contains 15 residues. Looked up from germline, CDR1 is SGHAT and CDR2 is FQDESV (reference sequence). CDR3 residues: CASSLGLAGTYEQYF. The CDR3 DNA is TGTGCCAGCAGCTTAGGTCTAGCGGGGACCTACGAGCAGTACTTC.

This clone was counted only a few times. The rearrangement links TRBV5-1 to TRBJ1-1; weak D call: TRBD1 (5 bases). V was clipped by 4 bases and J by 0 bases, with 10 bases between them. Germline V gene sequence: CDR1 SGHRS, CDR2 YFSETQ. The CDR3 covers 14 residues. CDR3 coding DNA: TGCGCCAGCAGCCTCCGGGGCTTGAACACTGAAGCTTTCTTT. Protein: CASSLRGLNTEAFF. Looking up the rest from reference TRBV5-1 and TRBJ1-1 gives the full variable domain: KAGVTQTPRYLIKTRGQQVTLSCSPISGHRSVSWYQQTPGQGLQFLFEYFSETQRNKGNFPGRFSGRQFSNSRSEMNVSTLELGDSALYLCASSLRGLNTEAFFGQGTRLTVV.